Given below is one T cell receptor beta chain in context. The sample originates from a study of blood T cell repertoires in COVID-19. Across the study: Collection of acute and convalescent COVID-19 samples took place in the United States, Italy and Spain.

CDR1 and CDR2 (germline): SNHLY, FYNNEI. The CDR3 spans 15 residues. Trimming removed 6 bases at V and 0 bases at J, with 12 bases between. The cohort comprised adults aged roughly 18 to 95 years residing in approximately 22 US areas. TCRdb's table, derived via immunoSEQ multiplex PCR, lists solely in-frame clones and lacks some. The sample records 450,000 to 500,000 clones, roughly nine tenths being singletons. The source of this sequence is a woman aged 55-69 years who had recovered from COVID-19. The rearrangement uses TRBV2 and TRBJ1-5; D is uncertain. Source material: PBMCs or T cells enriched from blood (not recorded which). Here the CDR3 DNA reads TGTGCCAGCAGCCAGGATTCTTTTAGCAATCAGCCCCAGCATTTT. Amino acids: CASSQDSFSNQPQHF.